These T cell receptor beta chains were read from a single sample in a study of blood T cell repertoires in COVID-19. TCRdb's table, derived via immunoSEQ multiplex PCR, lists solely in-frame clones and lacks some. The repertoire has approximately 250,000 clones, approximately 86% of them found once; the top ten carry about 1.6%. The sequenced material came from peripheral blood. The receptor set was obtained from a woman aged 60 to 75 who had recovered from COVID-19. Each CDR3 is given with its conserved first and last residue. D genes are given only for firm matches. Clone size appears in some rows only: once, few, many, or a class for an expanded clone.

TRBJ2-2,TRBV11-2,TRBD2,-,CASSGGVIANTGELFF,TGTGCCAGCAGCGGGGGGGTTATCGCGAACACCGGGGAGCTGTTTTTT
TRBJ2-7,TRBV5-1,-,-,CASSLVWDLDRPYEQYF,TGCGCCAGCAGCTTGGTTTGGGATCTAGACAGGCCCTACGAGCAGTACTTC
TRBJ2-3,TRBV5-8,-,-,CASSPGRDSGPDTQYF,TGTGCCAGCAGCCCCGGTCGGGACTCGGGGCCAGATACGCAGTATTTT
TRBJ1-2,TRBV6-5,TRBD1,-,CASSPGTGSNYGYTF,TGTGCCAGCAGCCCCGGGACAGGGTCCAACTATGGCTACACCTTC
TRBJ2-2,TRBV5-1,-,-,CASRPQGGTGELFF,TGCGCCAGCAGACCTCAGGGGGGAACCGGGGAGCTGTTTTTT
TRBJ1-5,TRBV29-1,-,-,CSVAQGMDQPQHF,TGCAGCGTTGCCCAGGGGATGGATCAGCCCCAGCATTTT
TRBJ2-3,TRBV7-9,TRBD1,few,CASSSGQGGDTQYF,TGTGCCAGCAGCTCGGGACAGGGGGGAGATACGCAGTATTTT
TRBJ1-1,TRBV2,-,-,CASNLAGANTEAFF,TGTGCCAGCAACCTTGCGGGAGCGAACACTGAAGCTTTCTTT
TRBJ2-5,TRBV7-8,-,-,CASSPVGYGVMETQYF,TGTGCCAGCAGCCCCGTGGGGTACGGGGTGATGGAGACCCAGTACTTC
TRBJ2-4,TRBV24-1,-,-,CATSAPDGKNIQYF,TGTGCCACCAGTGCTCCTGACGGGAAAAACATTCAGTACTTC
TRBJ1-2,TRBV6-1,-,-,CASSGVAGGASRHGYTF,TGTGCCAGCAGTGGGGTCGCTGGGGGGGCTTCTCGGCATGGCTACACCTTC
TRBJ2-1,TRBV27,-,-,CASSPDWTNEQFF,TGTGCCAGCAGCCCCGACTGGACTAATGAGCAGTTCTTC
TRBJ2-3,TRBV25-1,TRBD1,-,CASNRAGGADTQYF,TGTGCCAGCAATCGGGCAGGGGGAGCAGATACGCAGTATTTT
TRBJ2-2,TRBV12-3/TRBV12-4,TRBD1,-,CASSTGVDGELFF,TGTGCCAGCAGTACAGGGGTTGACGGGGAGCTGTTTTTT
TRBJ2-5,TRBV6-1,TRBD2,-,CASSDTPAGGETQYF,TGTGCCAGCAGTGATACGCCAGCGGGGGGAGAGACCCAGTACTTC
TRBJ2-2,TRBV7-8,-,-,CASRIRRATGELFF,TGTGCCAGCCGGATACGGAGGGCGACCGGGGAGCTGTTTTTT
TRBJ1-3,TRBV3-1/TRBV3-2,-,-,CASSQRSSGNTIYF,TGTGCCAGCAGCCAAAGGAGCTCTGGAAACACCATATATTTT
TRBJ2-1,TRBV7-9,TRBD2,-,CASSPGRRAHLEQFF,TGTGCCAGCAGTCCCGGGAGGCGGGCGCATCTTGAGCAGTTCTTC
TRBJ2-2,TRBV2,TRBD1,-,CASRQGSNTGELFF,TGTGCCAGCAGACAGGGGTCGAACACCGGGGAGCTGTTTTTT
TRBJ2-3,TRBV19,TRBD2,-,CASSINVAGGRDTQYF,TGTGCCAGTAGTATTAATGTAGCGGGGGGCAGGGATACGCAGTATTTT
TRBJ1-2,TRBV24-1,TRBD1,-,CATSDPRTGGGYTF,TGTGCCACCAGTGACCCCCGGACAGGGGGCGGCTACACCTTC
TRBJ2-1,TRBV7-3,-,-,CASSLTSSLYNEQFF,TGTGCCAGCAGCTTAACGTCTAGCCTTTACAATGAGCAGTTCTTC
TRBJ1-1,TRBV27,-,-,CASIDSGVLGNTEAFF,TGTGCCAGCATAGACAGCGGGGTCTTGGGGAACACTGAAGCTTTCTTT
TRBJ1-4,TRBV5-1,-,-,CASSLGQREKLFF,TGCGCCAGCAGCTTAGGACAGAGAGAAAAACTGTTTTTT
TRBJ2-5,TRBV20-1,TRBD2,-,CSASPSPGGWETQYF,TGCAGTGCTAGTCCGAGTCCGGGGGGGTGGGAGACCCAGTACTTC
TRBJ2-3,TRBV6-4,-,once,CASSRHSLSTDTQYF,TGTGCCAGCAGTCGTCACAGTCTGAGCACAGATACGCAGTATTTT